Listed below are T cell receptor beta chains from one sample, sequenced in a study of T cell responses to AZD1222 COVID-19 vaccine. Some clones are missing from TCRdb's copy, which holds only in-frame ones; the method was immunoSEQ multiplex PCR. This sample carries 180,000 or so clones, less than 95% of them seen once, and the ten largest clones take about 0.6%. Sequenced here: peripheral blood, sampled on day 0 of AZD1222 vaccination. These receptors all come from an adult in good health. The conserved cysteine and the conserved F or W are not part of the CDR3 here.

V gene	J gene	CDR3 protein
TRBV9	TRBJ2-5	ASSVTGGEETQY
TRBV6-1	TRBJ1-2	ASSEAPLGHYGYT
TRBV10-3	TRBJ2-3	AISESGGTRTDTQY
TRBV7-6	TRBJ1-1	ASSLAPPDRVLPNTEAF
TRBV7-6	TRBJ2-7	ASSPSEQSYEQY
TRBV4-1	TRBJ1-2	ASSQDGTVDYT
TRBV27	TRBJ1-5	ASSLSVGSNQPQH
TRBV3-1/TRBV3-2	TRBJ1-6	ASSQVGGSYNSPLH
TRBV25-1	TRBJ2-5	ASSESLPPETQY
TRBV7-9	TRBJ1-5	ASSLNVGEGNQPQH
TRBV27	TRBJ1-2	ASSLSLNYGYT
TRBV5-1	TRBJ2-7	ASSPGTVSRSVLYEQY
TRBV7-6	TRBJ2-7	ASSGAGPTSSYEQY
TRBV25-1	TRBJ2-2	ASSPGRDTGELF
TRBV7-2	TRBJ1-1	ASSSGWEEGTEAF
TRBV4-1	TRBJ2-3	ASSHVLDTQY
TRBV20-1	TRBJ1-2	SATQVYGYT
TRBV5-1	TRBJ1-1	ASSSPDGVGN
TRBV19	TRBJ1-2	ASTDEGDGYT
TRBV29-1	TRBJ1-3	SGSQGPGNTIY
TRBV19	TRBJ1-2	ASSDYGSYT
TRBV18	TRBJ2-1	ASSPRDTLAGGYYNEQF
TRBV4-1	TRBJ2-1	ASSQEFPGPYNEQF
TRBV6-5	TRBJ2-7	ASDTSPTGTREQY
TRBV5-1	TRBJ2-1	ASSLDSTFNNEQF
TRBV11-3	TRBJ2-7	ASSLSSGEVSSYEQY
TRBV19	TRBJ1-1	ASSYQNTEAF
TRBV19	TRBJ1-3	ASSMMGQSSGNTIY
TRBV7-9	TRBJ2-6	ASSLRSGANVLT
TRBV6-5	TRBJ2-1	ASSPGTSEYNEQF
TRBV28	TRBJ1-5	ASRQGDQPQH
TRBV6-4	TRBJ2-3	ASSGDGTDTQY
TRBV6-5	TRBJ2-7	ASSPVTYYEQY
TRBV5-8	TRBJ2-7	ASSLGQGLNEQY
TRBV10-2	TRBJ1-3	ASSESLQESALEGNTIY
TRBV18	TRBJ2-7	ASSEEGNTYEQY
TRBV7-2	TRBJ1-5	ASSFTGRSAQPQH
TRBV25-1	TRBJ1-1	ASSEEFRNTEAF
TRBV19	TRBJ1-5	ASSIAHRVQGNQPQH
TRBV10-1	TRBJ2-1	ASSESRGNEQF
TRBV18	TRBJ1-1	ASSPVFPRSTEAF